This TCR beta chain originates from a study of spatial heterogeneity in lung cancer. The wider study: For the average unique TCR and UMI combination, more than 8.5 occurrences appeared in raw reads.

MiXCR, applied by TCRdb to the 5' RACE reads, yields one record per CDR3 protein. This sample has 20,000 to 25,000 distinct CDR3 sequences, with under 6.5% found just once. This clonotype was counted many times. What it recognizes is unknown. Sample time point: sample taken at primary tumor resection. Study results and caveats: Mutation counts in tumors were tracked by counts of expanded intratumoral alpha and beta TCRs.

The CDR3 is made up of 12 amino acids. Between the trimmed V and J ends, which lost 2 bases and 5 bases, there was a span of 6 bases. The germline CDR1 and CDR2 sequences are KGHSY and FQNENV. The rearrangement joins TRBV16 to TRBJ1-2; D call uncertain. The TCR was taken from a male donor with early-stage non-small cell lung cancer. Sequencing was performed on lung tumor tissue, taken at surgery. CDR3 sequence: CASSQEGYGYTF. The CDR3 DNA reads TGTGCCAGCAGCCAAGAAGGGTATGGCTACACCTTC. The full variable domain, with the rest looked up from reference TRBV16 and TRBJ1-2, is GEEVAQTPKHLVRGEGQKAKLYCAPIKGHSYVFWYQQVLKNEFKFLISFQNENVFDETGMPKERFSAKCLPNSPCSLEIQATKLEDSAVYFCASSQEGYGYTFGSGTRLTVV.